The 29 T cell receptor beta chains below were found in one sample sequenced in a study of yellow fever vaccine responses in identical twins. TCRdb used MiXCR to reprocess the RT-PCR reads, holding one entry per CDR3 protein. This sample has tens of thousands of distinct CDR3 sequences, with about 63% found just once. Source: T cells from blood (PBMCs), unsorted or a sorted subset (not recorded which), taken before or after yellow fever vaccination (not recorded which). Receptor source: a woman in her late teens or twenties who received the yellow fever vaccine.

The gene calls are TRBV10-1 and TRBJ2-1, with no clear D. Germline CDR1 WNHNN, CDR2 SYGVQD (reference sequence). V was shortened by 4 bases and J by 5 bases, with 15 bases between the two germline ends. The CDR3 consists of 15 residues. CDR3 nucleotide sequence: TGCGCCAGCAGTGTCCTTCCGAATTCCAACAATGAGCAGTTCTTC. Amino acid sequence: CASSVLPNSNNEQFF.

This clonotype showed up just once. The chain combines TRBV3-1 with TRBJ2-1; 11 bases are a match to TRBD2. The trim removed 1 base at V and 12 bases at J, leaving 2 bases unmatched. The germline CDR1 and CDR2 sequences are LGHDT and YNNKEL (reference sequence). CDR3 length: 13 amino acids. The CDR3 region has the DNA TGTGCCAGCAGCCAAGGGACTAGCGGGCTGCAGTTCTTC. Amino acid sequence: CASSQGTSGLQFF.

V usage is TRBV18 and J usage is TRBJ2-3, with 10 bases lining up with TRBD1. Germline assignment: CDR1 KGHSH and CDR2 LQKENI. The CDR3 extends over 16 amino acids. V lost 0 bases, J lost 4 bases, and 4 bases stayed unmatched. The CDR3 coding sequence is TGTGCCAGCTCACCACCGATGACAGGGGGCCCAGATACGCAGTATTTT. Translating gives CASSPPMTGGPDTQYF.

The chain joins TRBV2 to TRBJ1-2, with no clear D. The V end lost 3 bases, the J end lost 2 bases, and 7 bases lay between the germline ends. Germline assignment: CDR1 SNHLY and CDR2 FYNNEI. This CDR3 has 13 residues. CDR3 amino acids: CASSDLPNYGYTF. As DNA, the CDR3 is TGTGCCAGCAGTGACCTCCCAAACTATGGCTACACCTTC.

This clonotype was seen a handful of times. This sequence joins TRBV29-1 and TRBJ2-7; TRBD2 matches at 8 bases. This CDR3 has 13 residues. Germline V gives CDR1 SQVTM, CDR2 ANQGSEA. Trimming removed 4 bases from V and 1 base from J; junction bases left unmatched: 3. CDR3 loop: CSVATSGSYEQYF. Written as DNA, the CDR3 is TGCAGCGTTGCAACTAGCGGTTCCTACGAGCAGTACTTC.

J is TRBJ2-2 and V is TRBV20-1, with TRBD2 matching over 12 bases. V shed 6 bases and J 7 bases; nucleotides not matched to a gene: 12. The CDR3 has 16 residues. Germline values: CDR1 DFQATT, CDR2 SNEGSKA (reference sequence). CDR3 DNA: TGCAGTGCCCGCAGGATGACTAGCGGGAGCAGCGGGGAGCTGTTTTTT. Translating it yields CSARRMTSGSSGELFF.

CDR3 nucleotides: TGTGCCAGCAGCCAAGCAAGCGGGAGGGCCTCTTCATCGGATACGCAGTATTTT. It translates to CASSQASGRASSSDTQYF. The gene calls are TRBV14 and TRBJ2-3; TRBD2 matches 10 bases. The germline V gene has CDR1 SGHDN and CDR2 FVKESK. J lost 6 bases, V lost 1 base, and 13 bases had no gene match. The CDR3 has 18 residues.

Here the CDR3 DNA reads TGCAGCGTTGCCGAAGGGGGAAAAGAGACCCAGTACTTC. This gives the protein CSVAEGGKETQYF. This chain connects TRBV29-1 to TRBJ2-5; TRBD1 is a possible D gene (6 bases). The length of the CDR3 is 13 residues. The V gene lost 4 bases and the J gene lost 3 bases, with 12 bases spanning the gap. Per germline, CDR1 SQVTM and CDR2 ANQGSEA.

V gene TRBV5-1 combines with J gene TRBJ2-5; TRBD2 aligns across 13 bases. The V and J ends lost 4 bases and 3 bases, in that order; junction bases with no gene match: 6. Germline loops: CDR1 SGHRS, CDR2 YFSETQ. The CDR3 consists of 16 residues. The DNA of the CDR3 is TGCGCCAGCAGCACGGGACTAGCGGGAACTAAAGAGACCCAGTACTTC. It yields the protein CASSTGLAGTKETQYF. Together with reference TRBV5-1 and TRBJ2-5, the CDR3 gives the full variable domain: KAGVTQTPRYLIKTRGQQVTLSCSPISGHRSVSWYQQTPGQGLQFLFEYFSETQRNKGNFPGRFSGRQFSNSRSEMNVSTLELGDSALYLCASSTGLAGTKETQYFGPGTRLLVL.

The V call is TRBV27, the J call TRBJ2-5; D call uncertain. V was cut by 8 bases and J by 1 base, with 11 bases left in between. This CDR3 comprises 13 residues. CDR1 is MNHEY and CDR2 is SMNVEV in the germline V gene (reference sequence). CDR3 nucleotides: TGTGCCAGCGGAAGGAACGGCCAAGAGACCCAGTACTTC. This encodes CASGRNGQETQYF.

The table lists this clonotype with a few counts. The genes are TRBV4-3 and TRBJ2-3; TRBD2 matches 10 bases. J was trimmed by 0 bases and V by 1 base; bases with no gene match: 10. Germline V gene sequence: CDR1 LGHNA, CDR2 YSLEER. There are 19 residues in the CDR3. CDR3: CASSQVVLAGRPSTDTQYF. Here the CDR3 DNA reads TGCGCCAGCAGCCAAGTTGTACTAGCGGGACGCCCTAGCACAGATACGCAGTATTTT.

CDR3 sequence: CSVEFGNYGYTF. The CDR3 DNA follows: TGCAGCGTTGAGTTCGGAAACTATGGCTACACCTTC. The chain carries TRBV29-1 and TRBJ1-2; D gene uncertain. There are 12 residues in the CDR3. The germline gives CDR1 SQVTM, CDR2 ANQGSEA. V was pared by 3 bases and J by 2 bases, with 7 bases between.

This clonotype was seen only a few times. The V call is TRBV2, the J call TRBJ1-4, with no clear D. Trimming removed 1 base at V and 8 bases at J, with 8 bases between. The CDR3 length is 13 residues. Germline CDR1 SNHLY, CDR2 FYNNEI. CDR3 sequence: CASSEGLGEKLFF. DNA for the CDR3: TGTGCCAGCAGTGAAGGACTGGGGGAAAAACTGTTTTTT.

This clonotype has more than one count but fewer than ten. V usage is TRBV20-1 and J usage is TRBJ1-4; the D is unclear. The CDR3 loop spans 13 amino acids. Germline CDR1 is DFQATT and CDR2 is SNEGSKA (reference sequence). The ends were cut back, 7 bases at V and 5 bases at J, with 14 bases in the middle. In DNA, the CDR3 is TGCAGTGTAATAGAGAGCCCGAATGAAAAACTGTTTTTT. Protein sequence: CSVIESPNEKLFF.

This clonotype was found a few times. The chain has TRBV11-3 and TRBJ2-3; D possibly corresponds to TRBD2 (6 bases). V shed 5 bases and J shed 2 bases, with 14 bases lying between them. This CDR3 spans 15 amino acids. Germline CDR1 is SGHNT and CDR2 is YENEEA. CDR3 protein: CASSGGTFHTDTQYF. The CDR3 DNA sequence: TGTGCCAGCAGCGGGGGGACTTTCCACACAGATACGCAGTATTTT.

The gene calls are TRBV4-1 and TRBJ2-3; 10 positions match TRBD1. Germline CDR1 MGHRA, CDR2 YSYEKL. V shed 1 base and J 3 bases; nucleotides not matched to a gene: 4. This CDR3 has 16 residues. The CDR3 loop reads CASSQGQGAQTDTQYF. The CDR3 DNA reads TGCGCCAGCAGCCAAGGACAGGGGGCGCAAACAGATACGCAGTATTTT.

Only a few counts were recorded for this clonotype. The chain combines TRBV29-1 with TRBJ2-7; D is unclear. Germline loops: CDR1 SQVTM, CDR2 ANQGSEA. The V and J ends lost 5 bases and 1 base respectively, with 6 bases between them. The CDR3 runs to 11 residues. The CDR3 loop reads CSVTLSYEQYV. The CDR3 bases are TGCAGCGTTACGTTATCCTACGAGCAGTACGTC.

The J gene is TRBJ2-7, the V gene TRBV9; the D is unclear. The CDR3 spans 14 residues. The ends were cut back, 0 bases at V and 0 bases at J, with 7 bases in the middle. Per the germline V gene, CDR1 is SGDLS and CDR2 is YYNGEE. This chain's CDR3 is CASSVALSSYEQYF. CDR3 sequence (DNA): TGTGCCAGCAGCGTAGCTCTCAGCTCCTACGAGCAGTACTTC.

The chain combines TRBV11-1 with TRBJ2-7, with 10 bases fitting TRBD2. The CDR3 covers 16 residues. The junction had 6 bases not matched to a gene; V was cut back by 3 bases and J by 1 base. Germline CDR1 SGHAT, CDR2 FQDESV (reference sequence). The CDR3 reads CASSLFGLAVSYEQYF. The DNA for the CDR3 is TGTGCCAGCAGCTTGTTCGGACTAGCGGTATCCTACGAGCAGTACTTC.

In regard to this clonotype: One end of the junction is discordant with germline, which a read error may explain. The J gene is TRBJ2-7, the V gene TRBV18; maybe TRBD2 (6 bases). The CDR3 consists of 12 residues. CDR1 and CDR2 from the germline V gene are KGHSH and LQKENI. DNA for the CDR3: TGTGCCAGCTCACCAGGGACTCTCCCGAATAACTTC. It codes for CASSPGTLPNNF.

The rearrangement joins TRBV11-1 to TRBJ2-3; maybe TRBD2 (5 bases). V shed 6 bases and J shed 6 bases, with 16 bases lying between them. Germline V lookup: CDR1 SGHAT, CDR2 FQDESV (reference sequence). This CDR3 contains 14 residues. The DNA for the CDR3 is TGTGCCAGCAGATCAAGGAGGCCAAGGGATACGCAGTATTTT. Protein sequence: CASRSRRPRDTQYF.

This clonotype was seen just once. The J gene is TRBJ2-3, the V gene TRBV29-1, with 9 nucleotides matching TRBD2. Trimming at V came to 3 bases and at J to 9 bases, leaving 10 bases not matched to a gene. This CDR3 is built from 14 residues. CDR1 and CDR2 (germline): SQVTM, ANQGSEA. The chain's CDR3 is CSVDAGGDGVTQYF. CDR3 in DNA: TGCAGCGTTGATGCGGGGGGGGATGGAGTCACGCAGTATTTT.

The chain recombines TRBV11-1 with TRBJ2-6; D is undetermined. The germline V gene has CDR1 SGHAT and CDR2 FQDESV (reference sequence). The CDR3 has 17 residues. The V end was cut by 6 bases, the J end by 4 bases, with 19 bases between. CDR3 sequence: CASRGSRSSLGANVLTF. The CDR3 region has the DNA TGTGCCAGCAGAGGTAGCAGGTCTTCTCTGGGGGCCAACGTCCTGACTTTC.

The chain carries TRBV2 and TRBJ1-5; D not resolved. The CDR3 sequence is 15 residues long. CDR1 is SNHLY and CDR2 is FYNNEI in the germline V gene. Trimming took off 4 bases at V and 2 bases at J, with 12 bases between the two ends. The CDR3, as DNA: TGTGCCAGCAGTGGGGTGGTCGGTGGCAATCAGCCCCAGCATTTT. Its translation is CASSGVVGGNQPQHF.

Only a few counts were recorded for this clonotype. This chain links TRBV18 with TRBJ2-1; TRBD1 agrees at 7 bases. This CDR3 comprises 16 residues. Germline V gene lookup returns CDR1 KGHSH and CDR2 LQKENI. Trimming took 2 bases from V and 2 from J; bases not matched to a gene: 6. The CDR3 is CASSPFGGTAYNEQFF. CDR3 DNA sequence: TGTGCCAGCTCACCATTTGGTGGGACAGCCTACAATGAGCAGTTCTTC.

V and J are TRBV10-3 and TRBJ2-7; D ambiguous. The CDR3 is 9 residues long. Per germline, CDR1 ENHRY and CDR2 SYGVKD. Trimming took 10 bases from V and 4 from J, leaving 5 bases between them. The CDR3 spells CATPYEQYV. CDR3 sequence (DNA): TGTGCCACTCCTTACGAGCAGTACGTC.

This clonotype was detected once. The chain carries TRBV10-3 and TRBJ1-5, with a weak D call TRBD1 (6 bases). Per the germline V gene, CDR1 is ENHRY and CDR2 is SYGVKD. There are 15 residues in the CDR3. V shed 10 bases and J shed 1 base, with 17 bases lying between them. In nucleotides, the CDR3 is TGTGCCACCCTAACAGGGTTTCGAAGCAATCAGCCCCAGCATTTT. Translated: CATLTGFRSNQPQHF.

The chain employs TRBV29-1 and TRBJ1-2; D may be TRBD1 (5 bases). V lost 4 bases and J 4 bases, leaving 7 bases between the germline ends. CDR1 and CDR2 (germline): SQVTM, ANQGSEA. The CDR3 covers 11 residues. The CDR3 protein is CSVGDFYGYTF. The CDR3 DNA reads TGCAGCGTTGGGGACTTCTATGGCTACACCTTC.

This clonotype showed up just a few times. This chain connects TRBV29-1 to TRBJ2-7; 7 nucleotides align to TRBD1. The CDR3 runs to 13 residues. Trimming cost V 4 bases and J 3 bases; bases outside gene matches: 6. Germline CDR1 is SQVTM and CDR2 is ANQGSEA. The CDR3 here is CSVGSAGGYEQYF. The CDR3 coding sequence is TGCAGCGTTGGGTCGGCAGGGGGCTACGAGCAGTACTTC.